This TCR beta chain was recovered during a study of T-cell reconstitution after alpha-beta-depleted transplantation in children. Unique molecular identifiers were incorporated during preparation of the TCRbeta library. TCRdb re-derived calls from the PCR reads in MiXCR, one entry per CDR3 protein. The sample has a few hundred thousand distinct CDR3 sequences; roughly 30% are singletons. The V end was cut by 5 bases, the J end by 0 bases, with 12 bases between. Germline V gene sequence: CDR1 SGHTA, CDR2 FQGNSA. The CDR3 sequence is 15 residues long. This clonotype was counted only a few times. This sample comprised PBMCs, obtained before TCRalphabeta/CD19-depleted stem cell transplant. The sequence came from a boy in the first two years of life with Wiskott-Aldrich syndrome, due to receive a stem cell transplant. J is TRBJ2-3 and V is TRBV7-2; D possibly corresponds to TRBD2 (6 bases). Written as DNA, the CDR3 is TGTGCCAGCAGCCCGAGACTAGGTAGCACAGATACGCAGTATTTT. Amino acid sequence: CASSPRLGSTDTQYF.